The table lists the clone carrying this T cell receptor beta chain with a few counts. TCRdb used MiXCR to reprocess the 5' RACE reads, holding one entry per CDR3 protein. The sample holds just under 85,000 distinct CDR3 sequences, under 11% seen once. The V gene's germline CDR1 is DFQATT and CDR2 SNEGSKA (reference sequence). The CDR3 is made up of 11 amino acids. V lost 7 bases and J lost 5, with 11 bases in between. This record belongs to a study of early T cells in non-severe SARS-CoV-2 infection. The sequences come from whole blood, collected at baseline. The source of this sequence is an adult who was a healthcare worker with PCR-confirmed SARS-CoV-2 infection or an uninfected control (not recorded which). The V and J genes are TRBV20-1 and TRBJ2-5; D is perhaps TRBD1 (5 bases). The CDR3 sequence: CSEERGETQYF. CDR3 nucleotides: TGCAGTGAGGAAAGGGGCGAGACCCAGTACTTC.